This T cell receptor (beta chain) was captured in a study of PD-1 blockade in classical Hodgkin lymphoma. General observations from the study: Possibly reflecting disease activity or prior therapy, repertoire differences have causes that remain undefined. At baseline, newly diagnosed patients reportedly showed less TCR diversity than healthy donors.

Time point given: newly diagnosed, previously untreated cHL patient sample. Comparison samples consisted of PBMCs from newly diagnosed, untreated classical Hodgkin lymphoma. TCRdb keeps only in-frame clones here, not all; method: immunoSEQ multiplex PCR. This table holds 15,000 to 20,000 clones, approximately 84% found once. The CDR3 extends over 15 amino acids. The V gene lost 5 bases and the J gene lost 4 bases, with 15 bases spanning the gap. Germline-derived CDR1 and CDR2 are SGHVS and FNYEAQ. A remark on this clone: The antigen is undetermined.

The material sequenced was peripheral blood mononuclear cells (PBMCs). This TCR was recovered from a human donor with classical Hodgkin lymphoma. The V and J genes are TRBV7-6 and TRBJ1-3; D gene uncertain. The CDR3 DNA reads TGTGCCAGCAGCGAGGTCCCCGTGGGCGGAAACACCATATATTTT. Translation gives CASSEVPVGGNTIYF.